The 31 T cell receptor beta chains in this list originate from one sample, sequenced in a study of T cell repertoires in cytomegalovirus infection. Their recognized antigens are unknown. TCRdb reprocessed the reads via MiXCR and lists one record per CDR3 protein. The sample yields roughly 990,000 distinct CDR3 sequences, roughly 30% seen once. The sequenced sample was cultured CD8+ T cells from PBMCs, obtained from culture after CMV antigen stimulation. These receptor sequences come from a human donor in good health (CMV status not recorded). Some clones in this sample may be carry-over from other donors' samples.

This chain connects TRBV4-1 to TRBJ2-1; D unclear. The germline V gene has CDR1 MGHRA and CDR2 YSYEKL. V shed 4 bases and J shed 9 bases, with 13 bases lying between them. CDR3 length: 13 amino acids. Written as DNA, the CDR3 is TGCGCCAGCAGCCGCCCTTATAGTGGTGAGCAGTTCTTC. This encodes CASSRPYSGEQFF.

A word on this clonotype: A junction end diverges from the germline sequence, so it may reflect a read error. J is TRBJ1-1 and V is TRBV5-4, with D perhaps TRBD1 (5 bases). The germline V gene has CDR1 SGHNT and CDR2 YYREEE (reference sequence). The CDR3 sequence is 12 residues long. The CDR3: CVSSSEGTEAFF. In nucleotides, the CDR3 is TGTGTCAGCAGCTCAGAGGGGACTGAAGCTTTCTTT.

The rearrangement links TRBV6-6 to TRBJ2-1; the D is unclear. This CDR3 comprises 17 residues. Trimming pared 4 bases from V and 0 bases from J, leaving 16 bases between. The germline gives CDR1 MNHNY, CDR2 SVGAGI (reference sequence). DNA for the CDR3: TGTGCCAGCAGTTTGACACCCCCCCTTAGCTCCTACAATGAGCAGTTCTTC. It yields the protein CASSLTPPLSSYNEQFF.

The sample holds a few counts of this clonotype. This CDR3 is CASSLDSYQETQYF. CDR3 nucleotides: TGTGCCAGCAGCTTAGACAGTTACCAAGAGACCCAGTACTTC. The genes are TRBV7-6 and TRBJ2-5; D is unclear. The CDR3 runs 14 residues. V lost 1 base and J 0 bases, leaving 6 bases between the germline ends. Germline V gene lookup returns CDR1 SGHVS and CDR2 FNYEAQ.

DNA for the CDR3: TGTGCCAGCAGCTTAGGCTGGGTAGAGACCCAGTACTTC. Translation: CASSLGWVETQYF. This chain connects TRBV13 to TRBJ2-5; D unclear. The CDR3 is 13 residues long. Germline CDR1 is PRHDT and CDR2 is FYEKMQ (reference sequence). Trimming took 0 bases from V and 4 from J, leaving 6 bases between them.

In its sample, this clonotype was seen many times. The chain carries TRBV7-2 and TRBJ1-1, with D possibly TRBD1 on 5 matching bases. V lost 5 bases and J 3 bases, leaving 13 bases between the germline ends. The CDR3 totals 14 residues. Germline V gene lookup returns CDR1 SGHTA and CDR2 FQGNSA. In DNA form, the CDR3 reads TGTGCCAGCAGCCAAAGGGACGGTTACACTGAAGCTTTCTTT. Protein product: CASSQRDGYTEAFF.

This clonotype was counted many times. The V and J genes are TRBV7-6 and TRBJ1-1, with TRBD1 matching over 11 bases. Looked up from germline, CDR1 is SGHVS and CDR2 is FNYEAQ. Trimming cost V 5 bases and J 8 bases; bases outside gene matches: 19. This CDR3 is 18 amino acids long. The CDR3 spells CASSPLGALGQGVPEAFF. CDR3 bases: TGTGCCAGCAGCCCTTTAGGGGCTCTGGGACAGGGGGTACCGGAAGCTTTCTTT.

This clonotype was seen a handful of times. CDR3 residues: CASTRTGGGETQYF. DNA for the CDR3: TGCGCCAGCACCCGGACAGGGGGTGGAGAGACCCAGTACTTC. This sequence joins TRBV5-1 and TRBJ2-5; 10 nucleotides match TRBD1. This CDR3 has 14 residues. Germline values: CDR1 SGHRS, CDR2 YFSETQ. V was pared by 6 bases and J by 4 bases, with 6 bases of the junction left unmatched.

This clonotype was recorded only once. The CDR3 DNA reads TGTGCCAGCTGGACTGATGGGGAGACCCAGTACTTC. Amino acid sequence: CASWTDGETQYF. The chain links TRBV2 to TRBJ2-5; tentative D call: TRBD2 (5 bases). Trimming cost V 8 bases and J 5 bases, with 12 bases left between them. This CDR3 has 12 residues. Per germline, CDR1 SNHLY and CDR2 FYNNEI.

The chain employs TRBV18 and TRBJ2-5; D gene ambiguous. This CDR3 has 13 amino acids. Germline values: CDR1 KGHSH, CDR2 LQKENI. Trimming removed 4 bases from V and 1 base from J, with 7 bases in between. The CDR3 DNA reads as TGTGCCAGCTCACTCCCCACCCAAGAGACCCAGTACTTC. Amino acid sequence: CASSLPTQETQYF.

This clonotype has just one count. The chain is built from TRBV27 and TRBJ1-3, with 8 bases aligning to TRBD1. Germline CDR1 is MNHEY and CDR2 is SMNVEV (reference sequence). The CDR3 contains 15 residues. The junction had 5 bases not matched to a gene; V was cut back by 5 bases and J by 2 bases. The CDR3 sequence is CASSAKTGAGNTIYF. For the CDR3, the DNA is TGTGCCAGCAGTGCTAAGACAGGGGCTGGAAACACCATATATTTT.

The DNA of the CDR3 is TGTGCCAGCAGTGAACGGGGGACAGTCGCTGAAGCTTTCTTT. Its protein product is CASSERGTVAEAFF. The gene calls are TRBV6-1 and TRBJ1-1; 7 nucleotides agree with TRBD1. Germline V gene data show CDR1 as MNHNS and CDR2 as SASEGT. V lost 2 bases and J lost 6; bases outside the gene matches: 6. The CDR3 runs to 14 residues.

Turning to this clonotype: It may be a read error: a sequence one base away is much more abundant. The chain combines TRBV7-2 with TRBJ2-1, with D possibly TRBD1 on 5 matching bases. Trimming stripped 10 bases from V and 2 bases from J, with 18 bases between. The V gene's germline CDR1 is SGHTA and CDR2 FQGNSA. The CDR3 sequence is 15 residues long. CDR3 nucleotide sequence: TGTGCCAACAGGACCCCAGACCCGACCTACAATGAGCAGTTCTTC. Protein sequence: CANRTPDPTYNEQFF.

This chain links TRBV9 with TRBJ2-7; TRBD2 aligns across 10 bases. V lost 1 base to trimming and J lost 0 bases; unmatched junction nucleotides: 7. The V gene's germline CDR1 is SGDLS and CDR2 YYNGEE. The length of the CDR3 is 17 residues. The DNA for the CDR3 is TGTGCCAGCAGCGTATCTAGCGGGGGACAGAGCTCCTACGAGCAGTACTTC. This encodes CASSVSSGGQSSYEQYF.

This clonotype was observed a few times. The CDR3 sequence is CASSQDRVVYTDTQYF. In nucleotides, the CDR3 is TGCGCCAGCAGCCAAGATCGGGTAGTGTACACAGATACGCAGTATTTT. The chain is built from TRBV4-3 and TRBJ2-3, with unresolved D. V was clipped by 0 bases and J by 2 bases, with 12 bases between them. CDR1 and CDR2 (germline): LGHNA, YSLEER. This CDR3 has 16 residues.

This clonotype appeared a few times. The gene calls are TRBV4-3 and TRBJ2-4, with D unresolved. Germline V gene lookup returns CDR1 LGHNA and CDR2 YSLEER. This CDR3 comprises 13 residues. V dropped 5 bases and J dropped 6 bases, with 11 bases sitting between them. For the CDR3, the DNA is TGCGCCAGCAGCAAAGGCAGAGGAAACATTCAGTACTTC. As protein: CASSKGRGNIQYF.

The table lists this clonotype with many counts. The rearrangement links TRBV27 to TRBJ1-4; D is perhaps TRBD1 (6 bases). CDR3 length: 14 residues. V was pared by 5 bases and J by 2 bases, with 9 bases between. Germline assignment: CDR1 MNHEY and CDR2 SMNVEV (reference sequence). The CDR3 nucleotides are TGTGCCAGCAGTCTTACAGGGACTAATGAAAAACTGTTTTTT. This gives the protein CASSLTGTNEKLFF.

This clonotype has more than one count but fewer than ten. The rearrangement links TRBV19 to TRBJ1-5; D is undetermined. Looked up from germline, CDR1 is LNHDA and CDR2 is SQIVND (reference sequence). The germline V and J ends were trimmed by 3 bases and 5 bases, with 11 bases remaining between them. The CDR3 consists of 14 residues. The CDR3 DNA is TGTGCCAGTAGTATGGAGAGGGCAGATCAGCCCCAGCATTTT. Its translation is CASSMERADQPQHF.

This clonotype was found a few times. V usage is TRBV2 and J usage is TRBJ1-2; D is possibly TRBD1 (5 bases). The V gene lost 3 bases and the J gene lost 4 bases, with 12 bases spanning the gap. The CDR3 is 14 amino acids. Germline V gives CDR1 SNHLY, CDR2 FYNNEI. Written as DNA, the CDR3 is TGTGCCAGCAGTGATAGGGGCATCGTCTATGGCTACACCTTC. Residues: CASSDRGIVYGYTF.

The DNA of the CDR3 is TGTGCCAGCAGCGTGGTCAGCGGGGGGGCCGCAGATACGCAGTATTTT. Its protein product is CASSVVSGGAADTQYF. V usage is TRBV9 and J usage is TRBJ2-3, with 10 bases aligning to TRBD2. Losses at the gene ends were 2 bases for V and 4 bases for J; bases not matched to a gene: 7. The germline V gene has CDR1 SGDLS and CDR2 YYNGEE. This CDR3 has 16 residues.

This clonotype occurred a few times. V and J are TRBV7-9 and TRBJ2-7; TRBD1 or TRBD2 may be the D gene (5 bases each). The V end lost 5 bases, the J end lost 6 bases, and 14 bases lay between the germline ends. CDR1 and CDR2 (germline): SEHNR, FQNEAQ (reference sequence). This CDR3 comprises 13 residues. This chain's CDR3 is CASSPRGEREQYF. The CDR3 DNA is TGTGCCAGCAGCCCGAGAGGGGAGCGCGAGCAGTACTTC. The full variable domain, completed using reference TRBV7-9 and TRBJ2-7, is DTGVSQNPRHKITKRGQNVTFRCDPISEHNRLYWYRQTLGQGPEFLTYFQNEAQLEKSRLLSDRFSAERPKGSFSTLEIQRTEQGDSAMYLCASSPRGEREQYFGPGTRLTVT.

V and J are TRBV6-6 and TRBJ1-5; D is perhaps TRBD1 (5 bases). The germline V gene encodes CDR1 MNHNY and CDR2 SVGAGI (reference sequence). Deletions cut 7 bases from V and 1 base from J, with 17 bases between. CDR3 length: 16 amino acids. The CDR3 is CASILQTVRSNQPQHF. The CDR3, as DNA: TGTGCCAGCATACTTCAGACAGTGAGGAGCAATCAGCCCCAGCATTTT.

The sample holds a few counts of this clonotype. The chain joins TRBV27 to TRBJ2-7; 11 nucleotides line up with TRBD1. This CDR3 region has 15 residues. Germline V CDR1 and CDR2: MNHEY, SMNVEV (reference sequence). With 3 bases clipped from V and 4 bases from J, the junction kept 5 bases outside the gene matches. The CDR3 nucleotides read TGTGCCAGCAGTTTCGGGACAGGGGGTCTATACGAGCAGTACTTC. It is translated as CASSFGTGGLYEQYF.

J is TRBJ2-3 and V is TRBV7-8; D gene uncertain. This CDR3 has 16 residues. Germline CDR1 reads SGHVS; CDR2 reads FQNEAQ. V was pared by 5 bases and J by 0 bases, with 15 bases between. The DNA for the CDR3 is TGTGCCAGCAGCCCATGGCAAACCCCTAGCACAGATACGCAGTATTTT. This encodes CASSPWQTPSTDTQYF.

The rearrangement links TRBV15 to TRBJ2-3, with 10 bases aligning to TRBD2. Germline loops: CDR1 LNHNV, CDR2 YYDKDF (reference sequence). V lost 0 bases to trimming and J lost 2 bases; unmatched junction nucleotides: 11. There are 19 residues in the CDR3. This chain's CDR3 is CATSRDREGLALLTDTQYF. Here the CDR3 DNA reads TGTGCCACCAGCAGAGATAGGGAGGGACTAGCGCTACTCACAGATACGCAGTATTTT.

The sample holds a few counts of this clonotype. A read error may produce the germline difference seen at one junction end. This chain links TRBV6-2 or TRBV6-3 with TRBJ1-5, with 7 nucleotides matching TRBD1. CDR3 length equals 19 residues. In germline, CDR1 is MNHEY, CDR2 SVGEGT. The CDR3, as DNA: TGTGCGAGCACAGGGGTATTAAGTACCTCGACTAGCGGGAATCAGCCCCAGCATTTT. Residues: CASTGVLSTSTSGNQPQHF.

J is TRBJ1-2 and V is TRBV7-9; TRBD1 aligns across 7 bases. CDR1 and CDR2 from the germline V gene are SEHNR and FQNEAQ (reference sequence). The CDR3 consists of 16 residues. V shed 4 bases and J 7 bases; nucleotides not matched to a gene: 15. The CDR3 DNA reads as TGTGCCAGCAGCTCTTGGGACAGAGTGAAAGGCGCTGGCTACACCTTC. Translation gives CASSSWDRVKGAGYTF.

V gene TRBV25-1 combines with J gene TRBJ2-5, with 7 positions matching TRBD1. Germline trimming cut 1 base from V and 0 bases from J; bases unmatched to any gene: 8. This CDR3 has 17 residues. Germline CDR1 MGHDK, CDR2 SYGVNS. The CDR3 nucleotides are TGTGCCAGCAGTGAATCGGGGACAGAAAAGTACCAAGAGACCCAGTACTTC. Its protein product is CASSESGTEKYQETQYF.

The gene calls are TRBV5-1 and TRBJ2-7, with D possibly matching TRBD2 (6 bases). Trimming removed 2 bases at V and 3 bases at J, with 15 bases between. Germline lookup yields CDR1 SGHRS and CDR2 YFSETQ. The CDR3 totals 15 residues. The DNA of the CDR3 is TGCGCCAGCAGCTTAAGGCGCGGGGACCTCTACGAGCAGTACTTC. It yields the protein CASSLRRGDLYEQYF.

This clonotype has just a few counts. Mismatch with germline at one junction end may stem from a read error. In nucleotides, the CDR3 is TGTGCCAGCAGTTTAAAAAGAAGCACGGATACGCAGTATTTT. Translated: CASSLKRSTDTQYF. This chain links TRBV27 with TRBJ2-3, with no clear D. CDR3 length equals 14 residues. Germline V gene sequence: CDR1 MNHEY, CDR2 SMNVEV (reference sequence).

J is TRBJ2-1 and V is TRBV6-5; tentative D call: TRBD2 (6 bases). The CDR3 contains 14 residues. Trimming pared 0 bases from V and 6 bases from J, leaving 9 bases between. CDR1 and CDR2 from the germline V gene are MNHEY and SVGAGI. The CDR3 protein is CASSYSGTFNEQFF. The DNA for the CDR3 is TGTGCCAGCAGTTACTCCGGGACTTTCAATGAGCAGTTCTTC.